This note documents a single T cell receptor beta chain sequence. Grouping used clinical history reported by participants in a survey and questionnaire. Participants in the exposed group had met a COVID-19 case in the 2 weeks before joining the study. V was trimmed by 6 bases and J by 4 bases, leaving 10 bases between them. The CDR3 consists of 13 residues. This entry belongs to a study of blood T cell repertoires in COVID-19. Assay: immunoSEQ multiplex PCR; the TCRdb copy retains only in-frame clones and omits some. The table records approximately 260,000 clones, roughly 84% of them present only once.

V and J are TRBV23-1 and TRBJ1-5; possibly TRBD1 for D (6 bases). TRBV23-1 is an ORF, with its function uncertain. This receptor was obtained from a woman aged 45 to 65 who had been exposed to COVID-19. The source material was PBMCs or T cells enriched from blood (not recorded which). The CDR3 is CASSRDNNQPQHF. The CDR3 DNA reads TGCGCCAGCAGCCGGGACAATAATCAGCCCCAGCATTTT.